These 23 T cell receptor beta chains originate from one sample sequenced in a study of human CD4 T cells and Enterobacteriaceae. The data were produced by immunoSEQ multiplex PCR, yet TCRdb's version contains in-frame clones alone and is incomplete. The sample lists some 29,000 clones; approximately 82% were seen once. The memory gate held CD4+ cells that were not CD45RA+CCR7+CD95- naive cells, over 95% pure. The sample taken for sequencing was memory CD4+ T cells from blood. The source is a human donor in good health.

The CDR3 spells CASSQDIRGARRPEAFF. The CDR3 nucleotides read TGTGCCAGCAGCCAAGATATAAGGGGGGCGCGGCGTCCTGAAGCTTTCTTT. This chain joins TRBV14 and TRBJ1-1; D is possibly TRBD1 (6 bases). V lost 0 bases, J lost 6 bases, and 20 bases lay in between. Germline lookup yields CDR1 SGHDN and CDR2 FVKESK. The CDR3 has 17 amino acids.

The chain links TRBV4-1 to TRBJ2-6, with D uncertain. Germline values: CDR1 MGHRA, CDR2 YSYEKL. The length of the CDR3 is 17 residues. The ends were cut back, 0 bases at V and 0 bases at J, with 9 bases in the middle. The CDR3 DNA sequence: TGCGCCAGCAGCCAAGATTCCAGACCCTCTGGGGCCAACGTCCTGACTTTC. This translates into CASSQDSRPSGANVLTF.

The chain recombines TRBV6-5 with TRBJ1-2; 9 bases align to TRBD1. J was trimmed by 7 bases and V by 6 bases; bases with no gene match: 12. CDR3 length: 15 amino acids. Germline CDR1 and CDR2: MNHEY and SVGAGI. The chain's CDR3 is CASRSPGQGGFGYTF. CDR3 DNA: TGTGCCAGCAGGTCCCCGGGACAGGGAGGGTTTGGCTACACCTTC.

The gene calls are TRBV19 and TRBJ2-1; D is uncertain. Trimming shortened V by 5 bases and J by 6 bases, and 11 bases separated the two germline ends. This CDR3 has 13 residues. Germline assignment: CDR1 LNHDA and CDR2 SQIVND (reference sequence). The chain's CDR3 is CASSPQTFNEQFF. CDR3 nucleotide sequence: TGTGCCAGTAGTCCCCAGACTTTCAATGAGCAGTTCTTC. The full variable domain, in which reference TRBV19 and TRBJ2-1 provide the parts outside the CDR3, is DGGITQSPKYLFRKEGQNVTLSCEQNLNHDAMYWYRQDPGQGLRLIYYSQIVNDFQKGDIAEGYSVSREKKESFPLTVTSAQKNPTAFYLCASSPQTFNEQFFGPGTRLTVL.

The V gene is TRBV7-6, the J gene TRBJ2-7; D is perhaps TRBD2 (6 bases). In germline, CDR1 is SGHVS, CDR2 FNYEAQ. Trimming shortened V by 1 base and J by 0 bases, and 13 bases separated the two germline ends. This CDR3 region has 16 residues. CDR3 in amino acids: CASSLGSGPSSYEQYF. CDR3 coding DNA: TGTGCCAGCAGCTTAGGTAGCGGCCCGAGCTCCTACGAGCAGTACTTC.

A word on this clone: Other DNA sequences from this sample encode an identical CDR3 as well. V and J are TRBV7-3 and TRBJ1-1, with a weak D call TRBD1 (5 bases). The germline V and J ends were trimmed by 4 bases and 2 bases, with 8 bases remaining between them. The germline V gene encodes CDR1 SGHTA and CDR2 FQGTGA. CDR3 length: 13 residues. CDR3 sequence reads: CASSSDRNTEAFF. The CDR3 coding sequence is TGTGCCAGCAGCTCAGACAGAAACACTGAAGCTTTCTTT.

The rearrangement links TRBV9 to TRBJ2-3; the D call may be TRBD1 or TRBD2 (6 bases each). Germline loops: CDR1 SGDLS, CDR2 YYNGEE. The CDR3 extends over 14 amino acids. V was cut by 6 bases and J by 2 bases, with 13 bases left in between. The CDR3 DNA reads TGTGCCAGCAAAGGGGGGACGGCCACAGATACGCAGTATTTT. This sequence encodes CASKGGTATDTQYF.

The rearrangement links TRBV28 to TRBJ2-7; 11 nucleotides line up with TRBD1. Germline V gives CDR1 MDHEN, CDR2 SYDVKM. The CDR3 contains 16 residues. The junction had 6 bases not matched to a gene; V was cut back by 2 bases and J by 3 bases. CDR3 coding DNA: TGTGCCAGCAGTTTACTACCGGGACAGGGGGGCTACGAGCAGTACTTC. Amino acids: CASSLLPGQGGYEQYF. The full variable domain, with the rest looked up from reference TRBV28 and TRBJ2-7, is DVKVTQSSRYLVKRTGEKVFLECVQDMDHENMFWYRQDPGLGLRLIYFSYDVKMKEKGDIPEGYSVSREKKERFSLILESASTNQTSMYLCASSLLPGQGGYEQYFGPGTRLTVT.

This sequence joins TRBV13 and TRBJ2-1; 11 bases agree with TRBD2. CDR3 length equals 17 residues. The J segment lost 7 bases and the V segment lost 4 bases, leaving 12 bases of the junction unmatched. In germline, CDR1 is PRHDT, CDR2 FYEKMQ (reference sequence). The DNA of the CDR3 is TGTGCCAGCAGCTCCCAATTAGCGGGAGGGCCAAGGAATGAGCAGTTCTTC. Residues: CASSSQLAGGPRNEQFF. The full variable domain, rest sourced from reference TRBV13 and TRBJ2-1, is AAGVIQSPRHLIKEKRETATLKCYPIPRHDTVYWYQQGPGQDPQFLISFYEKMQSDKGSIPDRFSAQQFSDYHSELNMSSLELGDSALYFCASSSQLAGGPRNEQFFGPGTRLTVL.

The chain has TRBV25-1 and TRBJ2-1, with 12 bases matching TRBD2. V lost 9 bases to trimming and J lost 2 bases; unmatched junction nucleotides: 8. The CDR3 has 16 residues. Germline CDR1 reads MGHDK; CDR2 reads SYGVNS. Here the CDR3 DNA reads TGTGCCAGTTCTAGCGGGAGGGTTACAGCCTACAATGAGCAGTTCTTC. This sequence encodes CASSSGRVTAYNEQFF. Drawing the rest from reference TRBV25-1 and TRBJ2-1, the complete variable domain is EADIYQTPRYLVIGTGKKITLECSQTMGHDKMYWYQQDPGMELHLIHYSYGVNSTEKGDLSSESTVSRIRTEHFPLTLESARPSHTSQYLCASSSGRVTAYNEQFFGPGTRLTVL.

This rearrangement joins TRBV19 to TRBJ2-5; TRBD1 agrees at 10 bases. The germline V gene has CDR1 LNHDA and CDR2 SQIVND (reference sequence). Trimming at V came to 6 bases and at J to 5 bases, leaving 9 bases not matched to a gene. The CDR3 extends over 15 amino acids. This chain's CDR3 is CASSPAGTGDETQYF. CDR3 DNA: TGTGCCAGTAGCCCCGCCGGGACAGGGGATGAGACCCAGTACTTC.

V is TRBV5-1 and J is TRBJ2-3; D possibly uses TRBD1 or TRBD2 (5 bases each). This CDR3 comprises 15 residues. Per the germline V gene, CDR1 is SGHRS and CDR2 is YFSETQ. The V end was cut by 3 bases, the J end by 6 bases, with 17 bases between. For the CDR3, the DNA is TGCGCCAGCAGCTACGAGGGACGAAGCGTTGATACGCAGTATTTT. It is translated as CASSYEGRSVDTQYF.

The chain combines TRBV6-1 with TRBJ2-7; 7 bases agree with TRBD2. The CDR3 spans 13 residues. Trimming removed 11 bases from V and 3 bases from J; junction bases left unmatched: 10. Germline V CDR1 and CDR2: MNHNS, SASEGT. DNA of the CDR3: TGTGCCGCCCGGGCTAGCGGATTCTACGAGCAGTACTTC. This encodes CAARASGFYEQYF.

The rearrangement joins TRBV28 to TRBJ1-2; no clear D gene. V dropped 3 bases and J dropped 6 bases, with 11 bases sitting between them. The length of the CDR3 is 13 residues. CDR1 is MDHEN and CDR2 is SYDVKM in the germline V gene. The CDR3 sequence is CASSLVTRDGYTF. In nucleotides, the CDR3 is TGTGCCAGCAGTTTGGTGACACGGGATGGCTACACCTTC.

This chain uses TRBV9 with TRBJ1-3; maybe TRBD1 (5 bases). CDR3 length: 13 residues. The germline gives CDR1 SGDLS, CDR2 YYNGEE. Deletions cut 5 bases from V and 3 bases from J, with 9 bases between. CDR3 sequence: CASSGGYGNTIYF. The CDR3 DNA is TGTGCCAGCAGTGGGGGATATGGAAACACCATATATTTT.

This clone was found a few times. CDR3 in amino acids: CASSLAPSPNNEQFF. The CDR3 nucleotides read TGTGCCAGCAGTCTAGCCCCATCCCCTAACAATGAGCAGTTCTTC. The chain links TRBV7-6 to TRBJ2-1, with D possibly being TRBD2 (5 bases). This CDR3 spans 15 amino acids. The V end lost 6 bases, the J end lost 5 bases, and 17 bases lay between the germline ends. The germline V gene encodes CDR1 SGHVS and CDR2 FNYEAQ.

The V call is TRBV29-1, the J call TRBJ2-7; D is unclear. Trimming took 2 bases from V and 3 from J, leaving 5 bases between them. The CDR3 runs 11 residues. Germline V gene lookup returns CDR1 SQVTM and CDR2 ANQGSEA. The CDR3 DNA is TGCAGCGTTGAATCCGACTACGAGCAGTACTTC. Translation gives CSVESDYEQYF.

This chain joins TRBV12-5 and TRBJ2-1, with D tentatively TRBD2 (5 bases). Germline-derived CDR1 and CDR2 are LGHNT and FRNRAP. There are 17 residues in the CDR3. Trimming removed 0 bases at V and 7 bases at J, with 19 bases between. CDR3 nucleotides: TGTGCTAGTGGTTTGGTGTTATCGGGTGTCAAGCGGAATGAGCAGTTCTTC. This translates into CASGLVLSGVKRNEQFF.

The sample holds one count of this clone. This chain connects TRBV27 to TRBJ2-2, with D perhaps matching TRBD2 (5 bases). Trimming shortened V by 8 bases and J by 3 bases, and 19 bases separated the two germline ends. In germline, CDR1 is MNHEY, CDR2 SMNVEV (reference sequence). The CDR3 length is 16 residues. The CDR3 sequence is CASGSGRYIDTGELFF. CDR3 nucleotides: TGTGCCAGCGGGAGCGGACGGTACATCGACACCGGGGAGCTGTTTTTT.

The chain employs TRBV18 and TRBJ1-1, with a possible D match to TRBD1 (5 bases). The germline V gene encodes CDR1 KGHSH and CDR2 LQKENI. Trimming removed 1 base from V and 8 bases from J, with 11 bases in between. The CDR3 consists of 13 residues. The CDR3 loop reads CASSPLPRAEAFF. The DNA of the CDR3 is TGTGCCAGCTCACCACTTCCCAGGGCGGAAGCTTTCTTT.

V gene TRBV5-1 combines with J gene TRBJ1-4; 8 bases agree with TRBD1. Trimming cost V 2 bases and J 0 bases; bases outside gene matches: 3. The germline gives CDR1 SGHRS, CDR2 YFSETQ. This CDR3 has 16 residues. The CDR3 DNA reads TGCGCCAGCAGCTTCCGGGACAGGACAACTAATGAAAAACTGTTTTTT. It translates to CASSFRDRTTNEKLFF.

The rearrangement uses TRBV5-1 and TRBJ2-5; D is uncertain. The germline V gene has CDR1 SGHRS and CDR2 YFSETQ. V lost 4 bases and J 2 bases, leaving 12 bases between the germline ends. The CDR3 has 14 amino acids. The CDR3 region has the DNA TGCGCCAGCAGCACCCTGACGGATCAAGAGACCCAGTACTTC. Translation: CASSTLTDQETQYF.

The genes are TRBV20-1 and TRBJ2-7; possible D gene TRBD2, 5 bases. Trimming removed 7 bases at V and 5 bases at J, with 12 bases between. Germline V gene data show CDR1 as DFQATT and CDR2 as SNEGSKA (reference sequence). This CDR3 contains 11 residues. The CDR3 DNA follows: TGCAGTGTCTCGGACGGGAACGAGCAGTACTTC. Translation: CSVSDGNEQYF.